The 4 T cell receptor beta chains below come from one sample, sequenced in a study of blood T cell repertoires in COVID-19. Produced via immunoSEQ multiplex PCR; TCRdb's table is partial and in-frame only. The table has approximately 100,000 clones, roughly 92% seen once. Sequenced sample: peripheral blood. The receptors shown here come from a man aged 45-65 years with active COVID-19.

This chain uses TRBV10-3 with TRBJ1-5; no firm D call. The germline V gene encodes CDR1 ENHRY and CDR2 SYGVKD. V shed 7 bases and J shed 5 bases, with 9 bases lying between them. The CDR3 consists of 12 residues. The CDR3 DNA is TGTGCCATCAAATCCGAGGATCAGCCCCAGCATTTT. Amino acid sequence: CAIKSEDQPQHF.

V and J are TRBV11-2 and TRBJ1-1, with 7 nucleotides matching TRBD1. Germline lookup yields CDR1 SGHAT and CDR2 FQNNGV. J was trimmed by 12 bases and V by 4 bases; bases with no gene match: 17. The CDR3 has 15 amino acids. The CDR3 DNA sequence: TGTGCCAGCAGCTCCGAACCGGGACAGCCCCTGGGTCCTTTCTTT. Its protein is CASSSEPGQPLGPFF. Full variable domain (remainder filled in from reference TRBV11-2 and TRBJ1-1): EAGVAQSPRYKIIEKRQSVAFWCNPISGHATLYWYQQILGQGPKLLIQFQNNGVVDDSQLPKDRFSAERLKGVDSTLKIQPAKLEDSAVYLCASSSEPGQPLGPFFGQGTRLTVV.

The J gene is TRBJ1-1, the V gene TRBV6-5; D is possibly TRBD1 (6 bases). Trimming shortened V by 10 bases and J by 4 bases, and 16 bases separated the two germline ends. Germline-derived CDR1 and CDR2 are MNHEY and SVGAGI. There are 13 residues in the CDR3. The CDR3 protein is CATKTGSRTEAFF. DNA for the CDR3: TGTGCCACCAAAACAGGGTCCCGCACTGAAGCTTTCTTT.

This chain links TRBV3-1 (or the pseudogene TRBV3-2) with TRBJ2-1, with D maybe TRBD1 (5 bases). Germline CDR1 reads LGHDT; CDR2 reads YNNKEL (reference sequence). V was shortened by 3 bases and J by 9 bases, with 9 bases between the two germline ends. The CDR3 loop spans 12 amino acids. The DNA of the CDR3 is TGTGCCAGCAGCCACAGGGATATTGAGCAGTTCTTC. Residues: CASSHRDIEQFF.